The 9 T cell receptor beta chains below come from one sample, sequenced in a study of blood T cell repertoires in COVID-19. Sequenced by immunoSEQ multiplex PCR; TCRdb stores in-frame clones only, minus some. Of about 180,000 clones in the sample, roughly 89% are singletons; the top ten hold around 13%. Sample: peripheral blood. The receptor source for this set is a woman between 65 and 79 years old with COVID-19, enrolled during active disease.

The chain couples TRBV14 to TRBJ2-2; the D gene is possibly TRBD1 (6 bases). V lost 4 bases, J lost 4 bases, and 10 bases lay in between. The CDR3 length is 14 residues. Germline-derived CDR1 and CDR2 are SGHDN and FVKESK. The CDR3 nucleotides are TGTGCCAGCAGCCGACAGGTCGGCACCGGGGAGCTGTTTTTT. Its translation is CASSRQVGTGELFF.

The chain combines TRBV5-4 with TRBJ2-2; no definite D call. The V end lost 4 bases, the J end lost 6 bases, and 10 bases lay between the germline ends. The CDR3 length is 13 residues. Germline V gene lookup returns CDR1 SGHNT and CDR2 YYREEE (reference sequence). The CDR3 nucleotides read TGTGCCAGCAGCGTTCCCGGTCCCGGGGAGCTGTTTTTT. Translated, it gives CASSVPGPGELFF.

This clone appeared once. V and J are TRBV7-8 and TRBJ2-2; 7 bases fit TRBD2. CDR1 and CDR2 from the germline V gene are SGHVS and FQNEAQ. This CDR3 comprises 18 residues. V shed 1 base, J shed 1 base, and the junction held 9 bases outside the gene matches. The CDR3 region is CASSLVLAERGNTGELFF. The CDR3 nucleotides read TGTGCCAGCAGCTTAGTCCTAGCGGAGCGAGGGAACACCGGGGAGCTGTTTTTT.

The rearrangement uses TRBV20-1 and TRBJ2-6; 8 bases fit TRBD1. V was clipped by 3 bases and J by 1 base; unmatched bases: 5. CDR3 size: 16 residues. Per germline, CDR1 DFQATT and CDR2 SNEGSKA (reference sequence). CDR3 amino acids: CSASLQGASGANVLTF. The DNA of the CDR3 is TGCAGTGCTAGTTTGCAGGGGGCTTCTGGGGCCAACGTCCTGACTTTC.

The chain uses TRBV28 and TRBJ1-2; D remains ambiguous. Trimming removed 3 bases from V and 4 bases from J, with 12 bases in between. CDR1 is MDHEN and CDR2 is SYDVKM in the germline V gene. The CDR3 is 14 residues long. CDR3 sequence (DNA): TGTGCCAGCAGTTTCCCCCCGGCAGGCTATGGCTACACCTTC. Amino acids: CASSFPPAGYGYTF.

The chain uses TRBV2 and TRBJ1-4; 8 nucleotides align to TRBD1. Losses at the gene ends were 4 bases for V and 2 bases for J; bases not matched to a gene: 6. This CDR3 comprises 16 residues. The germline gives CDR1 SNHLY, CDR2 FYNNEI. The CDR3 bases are TGTGCCAGCAGTGCCCAGGGGGCCGGGACTAATGAAAAACTGTTTTTT. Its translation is CASSAQGAGTNEKLFF.

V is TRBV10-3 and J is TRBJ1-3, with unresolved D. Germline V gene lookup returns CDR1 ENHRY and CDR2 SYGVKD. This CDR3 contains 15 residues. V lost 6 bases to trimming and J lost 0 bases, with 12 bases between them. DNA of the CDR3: TGTGCCATCAGCGCCCTATCTAGCTCTGGAAACACCATATATTTT. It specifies CAISALSSSGNTIYF.

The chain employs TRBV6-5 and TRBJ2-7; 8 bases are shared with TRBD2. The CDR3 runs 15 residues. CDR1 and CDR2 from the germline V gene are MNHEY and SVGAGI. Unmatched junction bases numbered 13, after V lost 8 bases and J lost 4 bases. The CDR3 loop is CASRVGSGSLYEQYF. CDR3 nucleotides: TGTGCCAGCCGGGTAGGGAGCGGGAGTTTGTACGAGCAGTACTTC.

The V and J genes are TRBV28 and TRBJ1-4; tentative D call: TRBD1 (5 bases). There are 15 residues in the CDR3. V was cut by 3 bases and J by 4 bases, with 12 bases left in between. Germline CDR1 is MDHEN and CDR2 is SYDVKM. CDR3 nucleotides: TGTGCCAGCAGTTTCGGGGGGGGAAATAATGAAAAACTGTTTTTT. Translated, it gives CASSFGGGNNEKLFF.